This T cell receptor beta chain stems from a study of blood T cell repertoires in COVID-19. The table came from immunoSEQ multiplex PCR; TCRdb's copy has only in-frame clones and leaves some out. The sample has 200,000 to 300,000 clones; about 83% are singletons. This CDR3 contains 16 residues. Germline CDR1 reads SSHAT; CDR2 reads FNYEAQ (reference sequence). A remark on this clone: At one of its ends the junction is not consistent with the germline gene, which may arise from a read error.

V gene TRBV7-7 combines with J gene TRBJ2-2, with D tentatively TRBD1 (5 bases). The sequencing input was peripheral blood. This receptor was identified in a human donor in a cohort sampled during active COVID-19. The CDR3 is CASSLVPGQNTGELFF. CDR3 in DNA: TGTGCTAGCAGCTTAGTCCCCGGACAGAACACCGGGGAGCTGTTTTTT. Combining the CDR3 with reference TRBV7-7 and TRBJ2-2 gives the whole variable domain GAGVSQSPRYKVTKRGQDVTLRCDPISSHATLYWYQQALGQGPEFLTYFNYEAQPDKSGLPSDRFSAERPEGSISTLTIQRTEQRDSAMYRCASSLVPGQNTGELFFGEGSRLTVL.